Listed below are T cell receptor beta chains from one sample, sequenced in a study of blood T cell repertoires in COVID-19. The assay was immunoSEQ multiplex PCR, and TCRdb's table has in-frame clones only and misses some. The data show a few hundred thousand clones, around 86% seen once. The specimen sequenced was peripheral blood. The receptors originated from a man aged 25 to 45 who had recovered from COVID-19. CDR3s include the opening cysteine and the closing phenylalanine or tryptophan. Fields, in order: D gene, V gene, J gene, clone size, CDR3 protein, CDR3 DNA. D genes are given only for firm matches. The size of a clone is reported for some rows only, either as once, few or many, or as a class for expanded clones.

.	TRBV10-2	TRBJ1-4	.	CASSEQPRLGEKLFF	TGCGCCAGCAGTGAACAGCCGAGATTGGGTGAAAAACTGTTTTTT
.	TRBV9	TRBJ2-5	.	CASSVAGGRGETQYF	TGTGCCAGCAGCGTAGCAGGAGGGAGAGGGGAGACCCAGTACTTC
.	TRBV5-1	TRBJ2-5	.	CASRPTEETQYF	TGCGCCAGCAGGCCGACAGAAGAGACCCAGTACTTC
TRBD2	TRBV19	TRBJ2-5	.	CASRGLAPETQYF	TGTGCCAGTAGAGGACTAGCCCCTGAGACCCAGTACTTC
.	TRBV4-1	TRBJ2-7	.	CASSRTFIQIEQYF	TGCGCCAGCAGCCGGACTTTTATTCAAATCGAGCAGTACTTC
.	TRBV5-1	TRBJ1-3	.	CASSFQAVGVGGNTIYF	TGCGCCAGCAGCTTTCAGGCTGTCGGGGTTGGGGGAAACACCATATATTTT
TRBD2	TRBV5-4	TRBJ2-1	.	CASKLFGGNNEQFF	TGTGCCAGCAAGCTATTCGGGGGGAATAATGAGCAGTTCTTC
.	TRBV29-1	TRBJ2-4	.	CSVFLAKNIQYF	TGCAGCGTGTTTCTAGCCAAAAACATTCAGTACTTC
TRBD2	TRBV4-1	TRBJ2-2	once	CASSQRAGDHTGELFF	TGCGCCAGCAGCCAACGAGCGGGGGACCACACCGGGGAGCTGTTTTTT
.	TRBV2	TRBJ1-2	.	CASKRKWGGPSGYTF	TGTGCCAGCAAACGAAAGTGGGGGGGACCATCCGGCTACACCTTC
TRBD1	TRBV20-1	TRBJ1-1	few	CSASTSGTEKDTEAFF	TGCAGTGCTAGTACTTCCGGGACAGAAAAAGACACTGAAGCTTTCTTT
.	TRBV28	TRBJ1-1	.	CASSWVGELMNTEAFF	TGTGCCAGCAGTTGGGTGGGAGAACTGATGAACACTGAAGCTTTCTTT
TRBD1	TRBV6-5	TRBJ1-2	.	CASKDRGGNYGYTF	TGTGCCAGCAAAGACAGGGGGGGTAACTATGGCTACACCTTC
.	TRBV29-1	TRBJ2-1	once	CSADLGGYNEQFF	TGCAGCGCAGACCTCGGGGGTTACAATGAGCAGTTCTTC
TRBD1	TRBV20-1	TRBJ2-7	.	CSGDRGEEQYF	TGCAGTGGGGACAGGGGTGAGGAGCAGTACTTC